Listed below are T cell receptor beta chains from one sample, sequenced in a study of blood T cells in healthy people across ages. Each CDR3 protein gets one entry after TCRdb re-called the 5' RACE reads with MiXCR. The sample shows 1.5 million to 2 million distinct CDR3 sequences, about 49% of them seen only once. The source material was blood. Receptor source: a woman in her forties in good health. Each CDR3 is given with its conserved first and last residue. Each record gives: D gene, clone size, V gene, J gene, CDR3 protein, CDR3 DNA. A D gene is named only where the DNA matches it firmly. Not all rows give a size; the values are once, few, many and, for expanded clones, a class.

>TRBD1|many|TRBV7-3|TRBJ1-1
CASTAGGNTEAFF
TGTGCCAGCACCGCAGGGGGTAACACTGAAGCTTTCTTT
>TRBD2|few|TRBV20-1|TRBJ2-4
CSATGGGARNIQYF
TGCAGTGCGACAGGCGGGGGGGCCAGAAACATTCAGTACTTC
>TRBD2|once|TRBV20-1|TRBJ2-5
CSAGARGGRKTQYF
TGCAGTGCTGGTGCGCGGGGGGGCCGGAAGACCCAGTACTTC
>-|-|TRBV15|TRBJ2-5
CATNSGLGETQYF
TGTGCCACCAACTCGGGGCTAGGAGAGACCCAGTACTTC
>-|-|TRBV28|TRBJ2-5
CASSLAGAAQYF
TGTGCCAGCAGTTTAGCGGGGGCTGCGCAGTACTTC
>-|few|TRBV5-6|TRBJ2-5
CASSSSPAASQETQYF
TGTGCCAGCAGCTCCTCACCCGCCGCCTCCCAAGAGACCCAGTACTTC
>-|-|TRBV20-1|TRBJ2-3
CSARSGGTDTQYF
TGCAGTGCTAGGTCAGGGGGCACAGATACGCAGTATTTT
>-|-|TRBV5-6|TRBJ1-5
CASSFSPNQPQHF
TGTGCCAGCAGCTTTAGCCCAAATCAGCCCCAGCATTTT
>TRBD1|few|TRBV7-9|TRBJ1-1
CASSPPGQKAFF
TGTGCCAGCAGCCCCCCGGGACAGAAAGCTTTCTTT
>-|-|TRBV4-2|TRBJ1-6
CASSQDLREENSPLHF
TGTGCCAGCAGCCAAGATCTGAGGGAAGAAAATTCACCCCTCCACTTT
>-|-|TRBV4-3|TRBJ2-1
CASSQDLLWPYDEQFF
TGCGCCAGCAGCCAAGATCTCCTGTGGCCCTACGATGAGCAGTTCTTC
>-|few|TRBV20-1|TRBJ1-4
CSARPQGLPNQKLFF
TGCAGTGCTAGGCCCCAGGGTTTACCCAACCAAAAACTGTTTTTT
>-|-|TRBV7-8|TRBJ1-5
CASSIDSYSNQPQHF
TGTGCCAGCAGCATAGACAGCTATAGCAATCAGCCCCAGCATTTT
>TRBD1|-|TRBV11-2|TRBJ1-2
CASSTGQPHPNYGYTF
TGTGCCAGCAGCACGGGACAGCCTCATCCTAACTATGGCTACACCTTC
>-|-|TRBV20-1|TRBJ2-5
CSARPAVETQYF
TGCAGTGCTAGACCGGCTGTGGAGACCCAGTACTTC
>-|-|TRBV6-1|TRBJ2-4
CASSPVIFQYF
TGTGCCAGCAGTCCTGTCATATTTCAGTACTTC
>-|-|TRBV10-2|TRBJ2-5
CASSDPLGQGSETQYF
TGCGCCAGCAGTGATCCTTTGGGCCAGGGGTCAGAGACCCAGTACTTC
>-|-|TRBV10-3|TRBJ1-6
CAISDGYNSPLHF
TGTGCCATCAGTGACGGGTATAATTCACCCCTCCACTTT
>TRBD2|few|TRBV6-2/TRBV6-3|TRBJ2-5
CASSYAGVTQETQYF
TGTGCCAGCAGTTACGCGGGGGTTACCCAAGAGACCCAGTACTTC
>TRBD1|-|TRBV11-2|TRBJ1-6
CASRSGTGGIFTSPLHF
TGTGCTAGCAGAAGCGGGACAGGGGGTATTTTCACGTCACCCCTCCACTTT
>-|-|TRBV4-2|TRBJ1-1
CASSQFGGPEAFF
TGTGCCAGCAGCCAATTCGGGGGCCCTGAAGCTTTCTTT
>-|few|TRBV7-2|TRBJ2-5
CASSSFRKETQYF
TGTGCCAGCAGCTCCTTTAGGAAAGAGACCCAGTACTTC
>TRBD1|-|TRBV15|TRBJ2-7
CATSRHRQGSYEQYF
TGTGCCACCAGCAGACACCGACAGGGGTCCTACGAGCAGTACTTC
>TRBD1|few|TRBV4-3|TRBJ1-2
CASSQDGDRVHGYTF
TGCGCCAGCAGCCAAGATGGGGACAGGGTTCATGGCTACACCTTC
>-|-|TRBV7-2|TRBJ2-4
CASSSTGDLTKNIQYF
TGTGCCAGCAGCTCCACAGGGGACTTAACCAAAAACATTCAGTACTTC
>-|-|TRBV12-3/TRBV12-4|TRBJ1-1
CASSLGQTTEAFF
TGTGCCAGCAGTTTAGGGCAGACCACTGAAGCTTTCTTT
>TRBD1|few|TRBV28|TRBJ2-6
CASGSGTGPLSGANVLTF
TGTGCCAGCGGCTCCGGGACAGGGCCGCTATCTGGGGCCAACGTCCTGACTTTC
>TRBD2|-|TRBV6-2/TRBV6-3|TRBJ2-5
CASSSTVSGGALKTQYF
TGTGCCAGCAGCTCGACCGTAAGCGGGGGGGCTCTGAAGACCCAGTACTTC
>TRBD1|few|TRBV29-1|TRBJ2-3
CSVPGTGDSDTQYF
TGCAGCGTCCCCGGGACAGGGGATTCAGATACGCAGTATTTT
>TRBD1|few|TRBV7-9|TRBJ2-3
CASSLGTGEDTQYF
TGTGCCAGCAGCTTAGGGACAGGAGAAGATACGCAGTATTTT
>TRBD1|few|TRBV27|TRBJ2-5
CASSLDRVKTQYF
TGTGCCAGCAGTTTAGACAGGGTGAAGACCCAGTACTTC
>-|-|TRBV6-5|TRBJ1-1
CASSSQDGQAFF
TGTGCCAGCAGTTCCCAGGACGGGCAAGCTTTCTTT
>TRBD2|-|TRBV7-2|TRBJ2-1
CASSLARIAGGHRGSEQFF
TGTGCCAGCAGCTTAGCGAGGATAGCGGGGGGCCATAGGGGCTCTGAGCAGTTCTTC
>-|few|TRBV9|TRBJ2-1
CASSVVVGAGPNEQFF
TGTGCCAGCAGCGTAGTCGTCGGGGCAGGCCCCAATGAGCAGTTCTTC
>-|-|TRBV11-2|TRBJ2-3
CASSVPGRGYTDTQYF
TGTGCCAGCAGCGTCCCGGGGAGGGGGTACACAGATACGCAGTATTTT
>-|few|TRBV20-1|TRBJ2-3
CRAAATRTASTDTQYF
TGCAGGGCAGCAGCCACCCGGACAGCCAGCACAGATACGCAGTATTTT
>-|once|TRBV7-2|TRBJ1-6
CASSLGPSNSPPHF
TGTGCCAGCAGCTTAGGACCCAGTAATTCACCCCCCCACTTT
>-|few|TRBV4-3|TRBJ2-5
CASSQDHGNRYQETQYF
TGCGCCAGCAGCCAAGATCACGGCAACAGGTACCAAGAGACCCAGTACTTC
>-|-|TRBV6-5|TRBJ2-1
CASMDWDNNEQFF
TGTGCCAGCATGGACTGGGACAACAATGAGCAGTTCTTC
>-|-|TRBV28|TRBJ2-5
CASRRQMYQETQYF
TGTGCCAGCAGACGACAGATGTACCAAGAGACCCAGTACTTC
>-|-|TRBV18|TRBJ1-2
CASSPSLAGTGYTF
TGTGCCAGCTCACCATCACTCGCCGGGACGGGCTACACCTTC
>-|-|TRBV10-3|TRBJ2-3
CAISESNRETDAQYF
TGTGCCATCAGTGAGTCGAACAGGGAGACAGATGCGCAGTATTTT
>TRBD1|-|TRBV7-2|TRBJ1-2
CTSSSTGSNYGYTF
TGTACCAGCAGCTCGACAGGGAGTAACTATGGCTACACCTTC
>-|-|TRBV2|TRBJ2-7
CASRQAGDSYEQYF
TGTGCCAGCAGACAGGCTGGGGACTCCTACGAGCAGTACTTC
>-|few|TRBV6-6|TRBJ2-1
CASTRGGNEQFF
TGTGCCAGCACACGCGGCGGTAATGAGCAGTTCTTC
>-|many|TRBV28|TRBJ2-1
CASSLSSEQFF
TGTGCCAGCAGTTTATCCTCTGAGCAGTTCTTC
>TRBD1|-|TRBV15|TRBJ2-3
CATRGTGGADTQYF
TGTGCCACCAGAGGGACAGGGGGAGCAGATACGCAGTATTTT
>TRBD1|once|TRBV11-2|TRBJ1-1
CASSTRQGRRGTEAFF
TGTGCCAGCAGCACCCGACAGGGGCGCAGGGGCACTGAAGCTTTCTTT
>TRBD2|-|TRBV29-1|TRBJ2-7
CSVVSGGISYEQYF
TGCAGCGTTGTAAGCGGGGGGATTTCCTACGAGCAGTACTTC
>-|-|TRBV27|TRBJ1-5
CASSSDGQRVKQHF
TGTGCCAGCAGTTCTGACGGGCAGCGGGTCAAGCAGCATTTT
>TRBD2|few|TRBV20-1|TRBJ2-1
CSARGAGGSKFF
TGCAGTGCTAGAGGAGCGGGGGGGTCTAAGTTCTTC